This is a list of T cell receptor beta chains from one sample in a study of T cells after yellow fever vaccination. MiXCR, run by TCRdb on the 5' RACE reads, gives a single entry per CDR3 protein. Of almost 600,000 distinct CDR3 sequences in the sample, roughly 14% were seen once. Sample: PBMCs, taken on the day of the yellow fever booster vaccination. The receptor source for this set is a man younger than 40 who received the YFV17D yellow fever vaccine. CDR3s include the opening cysteine and the closing phenylalanine or tryptophan. The order of the fields is J gene, V gene, CDR3 protein.

j_gene: TRBJ2-7; v_gene: TRBV29-1; CDR3aa: CSVATGLPNEQYF
j_gene: TRBJ1-2; v_gene: TRBV5-1; CDR3aa: CASSFSQALDGYTF
j_gene: TRBJ2-7; v_gene: TRBV7-2; CDR3aa: CASSLTSGSRGYEQYF
j_gene: TRBJ1-4; v_gene: TRBV2; CDR3aa: CASRRTGIGEKLFF
j_gene: TRBJ1-2; v_gene: TRBV6-5; CDR3aa: CATRRGSYGYTF
j_gene: TRBJ1-4; v_gene: TRBV7-2; CDR3aa: CASSPRTGRYEKLFF
j_gene: TRBJ2-1; v_gene: TRBV10-3; CDR3aa: CAIKGTLNEQFF
j_gene: TRBJ2-7; v_gene: TRBV5-6; CDR3aa: CASSYRRELGEQYF
j_gene: TRBJ2-1; v_gene: TRBV28; CDR3aa: CASSTGTLSLQFF
j_gene: TRBJ2-7; v_gene: TRBV9; CDR3aa: CASSEGLWGEQYF
j_gene: TRBJ2-7; v_gene: TRBV20-1; CDR3aa: CSAETGTSGYYEQYF
j_gene: TRBJ2-7; v_gene: TRBV18; CDR3aa: CASSPKDRTYEQYF
j_gene: TRBJ2-1; v_gene: TRBV7-2; CDR3aa: CASSLGRGDSYNEQFF
j_gene: TRBJ2-5; v_gene: TRBV9; CDR3aa: CASSVGDRVWETQYF
j_gene: TRBJ2-3; v_gene: TRBV9; CDR3aa: CASSGTSRSTDTQYF
j_gene: TRBJ1-2; v_gene: TRBV5-1; CDR3aa: CASSLGPGSSNYGYTF
j_gene: TRBJ2-6; v_gene: TRBV6-1; CDR3aa: CASSSLGSGANVLTF
j_gene: TRBJ2-1; v_gene: TRBV9; CDR3aa: CASSVDTSGSFSTYNEQFF
j_gene: TRBJ2-3; v_gene: TRBV30; CDR3aa: CAVSGVNTDTQYF
j_gene: TRBJ2-5; v_gene: TRBV28; CDR3aa: CASSSTGGVETQYF
j_gene: TRBJ2-7; v_gene: TRBV7-9; CDR3aa: CASSFGLAGVDEQYF
j_gene: TRBJ2-3; v_gene: TRBV6-2/TRBV6-3; CDR3aa: CASRDLAGKDTQYF
j_gene: TRBJ2-5; v_gene: TRBV18; CDR3aa: CASSPPTARSQETQYF
j_gene: TRBJ2-1; v_gene: TRBV4-2; CDR3aa: CASSQELAGESYNEQFF
j_gene: TRBJ1-2; v_gene: TRBV7-2; CDR3aa: CASSARIRETNYGYTF
j_gene: TRBJ1-4; v_gene: TRBV9; CDR3aa: CASSISPNEKLFF
j_gene: TRBJ1-5; v_gene: TRBV2; CDR3aa: CASMLGPYQPQHF
j_gene: TRBJ2-3; v_gene: TRBV4-1; CDR3aa: CASRKGAATDTQYF
j_gene: TRBJ2-1; v_gene: TRBV6-2/TRBV6-3; CDR3aa: CASSSWTAANEQFF
j_gene: TRBJ1-5; v_gene: TRBV2; CDR3aa: CASSEPNRGGDGGNQPQHF
j_gene: TRBJ2-7; v_gene: TRBV5-6; CDR3aa: CASSQQFYEQYF
j_gene: TRBJ2-6; v_gene: TRBV28; CDR3aa: CASRSPGGAGANVLTF
j_gene: TRBJ2-2; v_gene: TRBV27; CDR3aa: CASSLQLAGYTGELFF
j_gene: TRBJ2-7; v_gene: TRBV7-2; CDR3aa: CASSLRQLYEQYF
j_gene: TRBJ2-5; v_gene: TRBV5-1; CDR3aa: CASSYQGATQETQYF
j_gene: TRBJ2-7; v_gene: TRBV6-2/TRBV6-3; CDR3aa: CASSVTSYYEQYF
j_gene: TRBJ2-7; v_gene: TRBV20-1; CDR3aa: CSAPAPAGSGYEQYF
j_gene: TRBJ2-5; v_gene: TRBV7-2; CDR3aa: CASSGNLKETQYF
j_gene: TRBJ2-1; v_gene: TRBV6-1; CDR3aa: CASSLAGENEQFF